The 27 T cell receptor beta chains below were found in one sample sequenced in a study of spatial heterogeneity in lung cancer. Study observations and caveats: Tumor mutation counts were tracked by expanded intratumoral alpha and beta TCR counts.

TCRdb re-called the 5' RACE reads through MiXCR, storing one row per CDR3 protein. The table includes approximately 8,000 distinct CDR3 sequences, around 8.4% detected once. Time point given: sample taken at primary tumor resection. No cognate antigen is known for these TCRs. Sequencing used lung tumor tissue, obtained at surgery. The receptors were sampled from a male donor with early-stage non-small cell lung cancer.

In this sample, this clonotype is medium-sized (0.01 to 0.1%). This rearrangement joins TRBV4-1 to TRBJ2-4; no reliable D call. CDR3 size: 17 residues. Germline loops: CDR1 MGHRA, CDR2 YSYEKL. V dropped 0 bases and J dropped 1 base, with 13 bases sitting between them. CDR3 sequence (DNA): TGCGCCAGCAGCCAAGAACGCGGCAGTCTGGCCAAAAACATTCAGTACTTC. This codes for CASSQERGSLAKNIQYF.

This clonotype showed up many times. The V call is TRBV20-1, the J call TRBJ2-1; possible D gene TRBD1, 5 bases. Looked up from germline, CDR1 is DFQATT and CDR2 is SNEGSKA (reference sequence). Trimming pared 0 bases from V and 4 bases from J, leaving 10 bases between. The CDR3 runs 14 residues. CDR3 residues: CSARDRVSYNEQFF. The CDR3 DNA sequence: TGCAGTGCTAGAGACAGGGTTTCGTACAATGAGCAGTTCTTC.

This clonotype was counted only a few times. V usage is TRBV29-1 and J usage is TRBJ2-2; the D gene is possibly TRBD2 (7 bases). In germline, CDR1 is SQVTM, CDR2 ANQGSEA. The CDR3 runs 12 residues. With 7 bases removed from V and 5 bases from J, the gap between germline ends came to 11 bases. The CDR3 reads CSGRGPTGELFF. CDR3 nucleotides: TGCAGCGGGCGGGGGCCAACCGGGGAGCTGTTTTTT.

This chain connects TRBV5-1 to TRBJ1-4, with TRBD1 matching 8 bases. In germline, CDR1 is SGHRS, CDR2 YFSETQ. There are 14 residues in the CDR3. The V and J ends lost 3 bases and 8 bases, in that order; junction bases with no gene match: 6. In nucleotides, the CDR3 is TGCGCCAGCAGCTCCGGACAGGGCAGGGAAAAACTGTTTTTT. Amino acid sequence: CASSSGQGREKLFF.

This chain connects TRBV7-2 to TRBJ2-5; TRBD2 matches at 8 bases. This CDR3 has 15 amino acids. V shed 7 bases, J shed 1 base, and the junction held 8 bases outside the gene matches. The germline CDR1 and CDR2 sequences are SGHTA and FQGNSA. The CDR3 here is CASTFGLALQETQYF. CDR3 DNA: TGTGCCAGCACCTTTGGACTAGCCCTCCAAGAGACCCAGTACTTC.

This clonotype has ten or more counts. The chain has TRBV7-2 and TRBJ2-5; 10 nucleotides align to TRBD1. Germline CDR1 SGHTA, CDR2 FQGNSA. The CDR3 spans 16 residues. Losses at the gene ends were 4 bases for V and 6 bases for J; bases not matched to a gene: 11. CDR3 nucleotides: TGTGCCAGCAGCTCCCGTAGGGGGGACAGGGGACAGACCCAGTACTTC. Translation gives CASSSRRGDRGQTQYF.

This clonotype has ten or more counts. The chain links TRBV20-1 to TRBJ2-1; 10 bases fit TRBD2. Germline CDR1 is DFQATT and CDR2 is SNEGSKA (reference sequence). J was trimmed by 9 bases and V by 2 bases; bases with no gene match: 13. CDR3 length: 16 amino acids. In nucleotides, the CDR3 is TGCAGTGCTAGACCGAGCGGGAGGGCCAGTTACGCTGAGCAGTTCTTC. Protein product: CSARPSGRASYAEQFF.

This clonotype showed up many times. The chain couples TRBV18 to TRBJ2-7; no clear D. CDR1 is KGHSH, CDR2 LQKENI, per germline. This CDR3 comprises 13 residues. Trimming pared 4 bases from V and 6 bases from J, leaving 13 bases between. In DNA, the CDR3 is TGTGCCAGCTCACTTAAGACCCGTACCGAGCAGTACTTC. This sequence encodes CASSLKTRTEQYF.

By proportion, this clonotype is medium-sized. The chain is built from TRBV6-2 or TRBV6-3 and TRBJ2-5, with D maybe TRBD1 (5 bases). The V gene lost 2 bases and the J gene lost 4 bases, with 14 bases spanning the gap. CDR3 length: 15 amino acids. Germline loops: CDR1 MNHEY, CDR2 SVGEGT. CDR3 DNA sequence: TGTGCCAGCAGTTACAGGAGCAGGGCGGCAGAGACCCAGTACTTC. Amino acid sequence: CASSYRSRAAETQYF.

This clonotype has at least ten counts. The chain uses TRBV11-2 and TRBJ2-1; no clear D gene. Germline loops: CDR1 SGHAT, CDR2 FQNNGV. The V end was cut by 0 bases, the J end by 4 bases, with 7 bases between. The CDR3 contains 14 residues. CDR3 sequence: CASSLDPQYNEQFF. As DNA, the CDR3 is TGTGCCAGCAGCTTAGATCCCCAGTACAATGAGCAGTTCTTC.

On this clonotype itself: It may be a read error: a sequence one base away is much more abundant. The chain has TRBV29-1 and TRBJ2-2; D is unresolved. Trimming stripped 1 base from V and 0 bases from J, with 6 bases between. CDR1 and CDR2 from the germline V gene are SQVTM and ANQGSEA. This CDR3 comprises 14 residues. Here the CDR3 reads CSVEGLSNTGELFF. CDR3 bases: TGCAGCGTTGAAGGCCTCTCGAACACCGGGGAGCTGTTTTTT.

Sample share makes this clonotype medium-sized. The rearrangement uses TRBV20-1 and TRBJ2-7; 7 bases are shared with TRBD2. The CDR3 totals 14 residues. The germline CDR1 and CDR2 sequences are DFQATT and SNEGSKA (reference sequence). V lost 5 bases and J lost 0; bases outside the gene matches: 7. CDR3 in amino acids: CSAGRPSGSYEQYF. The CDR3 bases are TGCAGTGCTGGTCGACCTAGCGGCTCCTACGAGCAGTACTTC.

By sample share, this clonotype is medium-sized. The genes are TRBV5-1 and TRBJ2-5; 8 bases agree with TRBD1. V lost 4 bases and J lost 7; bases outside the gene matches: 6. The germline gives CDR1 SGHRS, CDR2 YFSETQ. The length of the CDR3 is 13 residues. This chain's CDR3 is CASSTGGSGTQYF. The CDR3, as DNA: TGCGCCAGCAGCACAGGGGGGAGTGGGACCCAGTACTTC.

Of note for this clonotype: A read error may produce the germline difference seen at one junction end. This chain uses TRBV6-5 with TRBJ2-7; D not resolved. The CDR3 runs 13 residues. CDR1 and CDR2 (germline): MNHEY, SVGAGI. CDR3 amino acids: CASSRTKPYGQYF. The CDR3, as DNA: TGTGCCAGCAGTCGTACTAAGCCCTACGGGCAGTACTTC.

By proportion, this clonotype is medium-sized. Here the CDR3 DNA reads TGTGCCAGCAGCCGGGGGGGAGCTAACCACGAGCAGTACTTC. This translates into CASSRGGANHEQYF. This chain connects TRBV21-1 to TRBJ2-7; the D call in the table, TRBD1, was not verified against the DNA. TRBV21-1 is listed as a pseudogene. The CDR3 has 14 residues.

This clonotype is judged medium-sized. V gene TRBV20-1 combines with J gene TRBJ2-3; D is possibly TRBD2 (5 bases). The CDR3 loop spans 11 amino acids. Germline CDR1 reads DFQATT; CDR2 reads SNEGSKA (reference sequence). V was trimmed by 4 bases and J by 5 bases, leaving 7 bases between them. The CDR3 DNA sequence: TGCAGTGCTACCAGCGGAGATACGCAGTATTTT. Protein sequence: CSATSGDTQYF.

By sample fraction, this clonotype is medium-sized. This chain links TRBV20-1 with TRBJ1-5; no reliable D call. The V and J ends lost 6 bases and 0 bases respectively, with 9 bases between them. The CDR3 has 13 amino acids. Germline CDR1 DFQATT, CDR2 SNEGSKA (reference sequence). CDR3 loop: CSAGRDSNQPQHF. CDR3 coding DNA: TGCAGTGCCGGACGGGATAGCAATCAGCCCCAGCATTTT.

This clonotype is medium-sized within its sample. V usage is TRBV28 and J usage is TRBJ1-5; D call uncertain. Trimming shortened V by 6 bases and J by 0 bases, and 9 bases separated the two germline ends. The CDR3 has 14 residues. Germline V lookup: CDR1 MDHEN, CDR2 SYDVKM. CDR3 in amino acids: CASRSHGSNQPQHF. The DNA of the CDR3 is TGTGCCAGCAGGTCTCATGGTAGCAATCAGCCCCAGCATTTT.

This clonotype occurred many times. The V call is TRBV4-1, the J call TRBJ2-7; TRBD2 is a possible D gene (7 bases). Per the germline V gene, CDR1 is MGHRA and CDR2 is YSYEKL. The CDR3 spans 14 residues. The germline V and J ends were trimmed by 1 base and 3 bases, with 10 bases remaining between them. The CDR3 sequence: CASSQAGGLYEQYF. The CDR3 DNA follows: TGCGCCAGCAGCCAAGCGGGGGGCCTCTACGAGCAGTACTTC.

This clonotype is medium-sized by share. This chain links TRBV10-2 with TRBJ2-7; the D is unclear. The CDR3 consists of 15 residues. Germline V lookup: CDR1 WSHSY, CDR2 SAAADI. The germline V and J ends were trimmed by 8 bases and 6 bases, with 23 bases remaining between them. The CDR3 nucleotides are TGCGCCAGCCTCTTAGCACTACCAAATTCGATCGAGCAGTACTTC. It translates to CASLLALPNSIEQYF.

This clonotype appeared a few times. The CDR3 loop is CASSRSLPVFDEQFF. The CDR3 bases are TGTGCCAGCTCACGATCTCTCCCAGTCTTCGATGAGCAGTTCTTC. This rearrangement joins TRBV18 to TRBJ2-1; D not certain. V lost 4 bases to trimming and J lost 8 bases, with 18 bases between them. CDR3 length: 15 amino acids. Germline-derived CDR1 and CDR2 are KGHSH and LQKENI.

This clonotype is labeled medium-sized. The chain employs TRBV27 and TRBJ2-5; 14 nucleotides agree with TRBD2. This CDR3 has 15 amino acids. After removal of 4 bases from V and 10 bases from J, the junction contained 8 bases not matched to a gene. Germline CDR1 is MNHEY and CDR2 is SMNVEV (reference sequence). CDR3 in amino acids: CASSSGLAGGGGQYF. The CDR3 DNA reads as TGTGCCAGCAGTTCCGGACTAGCGGGAGGAGGTGGCCAGTACTTC.

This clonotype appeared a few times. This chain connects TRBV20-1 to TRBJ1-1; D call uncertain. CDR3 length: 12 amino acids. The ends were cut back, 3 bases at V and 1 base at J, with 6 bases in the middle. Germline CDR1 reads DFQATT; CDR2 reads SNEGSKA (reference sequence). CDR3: CSASLENTEAFF. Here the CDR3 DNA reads TGCAGTGCTAGTTTGGAGAACACTGAAGCTTTCTTT.

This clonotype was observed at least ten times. Here the CDR3 DNA reads TGCAGTGCTAGAAGCAGGGACAGGGGCTCCTACGAGCAGTACTTC. Translation: CSARSRDRGSYEQYF. The V gene is TRBV20-1, the J gene TRBJ2-7; 10 bases are shared with TRBD1. The CDR3 consists of 15 residues. The V gene's germline CDR1 is DFQATT and CDR2 SNEGSKA (reference sequence). Germline trimming cut 2 bases from V and 0 bases from J; bases unmatched to any gene: 4.

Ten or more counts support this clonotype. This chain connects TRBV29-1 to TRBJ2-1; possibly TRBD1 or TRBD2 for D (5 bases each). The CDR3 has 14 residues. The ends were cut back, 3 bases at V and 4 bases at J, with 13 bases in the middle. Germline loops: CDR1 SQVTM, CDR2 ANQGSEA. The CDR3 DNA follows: TGCAGCGTTGATCGGGGCGGACCTTACAATGAGCAGTTCTTC. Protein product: CSVDRGGPYNEQFF.

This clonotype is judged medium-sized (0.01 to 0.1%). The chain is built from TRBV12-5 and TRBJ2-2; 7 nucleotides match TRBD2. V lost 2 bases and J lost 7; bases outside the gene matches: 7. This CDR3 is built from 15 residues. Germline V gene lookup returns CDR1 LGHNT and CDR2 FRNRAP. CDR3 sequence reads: CASGLSGTTGGELFF. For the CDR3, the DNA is TGTGCTAGTGGTTTGTCCGGGACTACAGGCGGGGAGCTGTTTTTT.

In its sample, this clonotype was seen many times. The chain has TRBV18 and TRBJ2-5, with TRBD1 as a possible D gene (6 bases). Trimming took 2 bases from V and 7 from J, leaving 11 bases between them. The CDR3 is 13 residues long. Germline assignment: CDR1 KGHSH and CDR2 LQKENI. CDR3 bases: TGTGCCAGCTCACCAACGGACAGAGGGACCCAGTACTTC. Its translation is CASSPTDRGTQYF.